Each of the 21 T cell receptor beta chains below was sequenced from the same sample in a study of OX40 agonist ivuxolimab in advanced cancers. Using immunoSEQ multiplex PCR, the repertoire was profiled, and TCRdb retains in-frame clones only, with some absent. The sample yields 13,000 or so clones, about 81% seen once. Sequenced material: CD4+ or CD8+ T cells sorted from blood, taken in a trial of the OX40 agonist ivuxolimab. Receptor source: an adult with an advanced solid tumor such as melanoma, head and neck, liver or kidney cancer.

The rearrangement links TRBV9 to TRBJ2-7; TRBD1 aligns across 7 bases. J lost 5 bases, V lost 4 bases, and 9 bases had no gene match. CDR1 is SGDLS, CDR2 YYNGEE, per germline. CDR3 length: 14 residues. The CDR3 protein is CASSPWTGINEQYF. The CDR3 DNA reads as TGTGCCAGCAGCCCGTGGACAGGTATAAACGAGCAGTACTTC.

The CDR3 region has the DNA TGTGCCAGCAGTTATGGGCAGGGAGGTTTCGGGGAACTGTTTTTT. Its translation is CASSYGQGGFGELFF. The chain recombines TRBV6-5 with TRBJ1-4, with D possibly being TRBD1 (5 bases). CDR3 length: 15 amino acids. V was shortened by 3 bases and J by 12 bases, with 20 bases between the two germline ends. Germline CDR1 MNHEY, CDR2 SVGAGI.

The J gene is TRBJ2-1, the V gene TRBV13, with D hard to call. The CDR3 runs to 13 residues. Germline V gives CDR1 PRHDT, CDR2 FYEKMQ (reference sequence). Trimming shortened V by 0 bases and J by 5 bases, and 5 bases separated the two germline ends. The CDR3 nucleotides read TGTGCCAGCAGCTTAGGACTGAACAATGAGCAGTTCTTC. Translation gives CASSLGLNNEQFF.

The chain combines TRBV28 with TRBJ1-5; D is uncertain. V dropped 3 bases and J dropped 1 base, with 16 bases sitting between them. From germline, CDR1 is MDHEN and CDR2 SYDVKM. CDR3 length: 17 amino acids. The DNA of the CDR3 is TGTGCCAGCAGTTTCTGGCCAGGCAAGGAGAGCAATCAGCCCCAGCATTTT. This codes for CASSFWPGKESNQPQHF.

V gene TRBV19 combines with J gene TRBJ2-3, with unresolved D. V lost 5 bases and J lost 5, with 11 bases in between. Germline V gives CDR1 LNHDA, CDR2 SQIVND (reference sequence). The length of the CDR3 is 13 residues. The CDR3 protein is CASSFRSQDTQYF. DNA of the CDR3: TGTGCCAGTAGTTTCCGATCCCAAGATACGCAGTATTTT. The full variable domain, with the rest looked up from reference TRBV19 and TRBJ2-3, is DGGITQSPKYLFRKEGQNVTLSCEQNLNHDAMYWYRQDPGQGLRLIYYSQIVNDFQKGDIAEGYSVSREKKESFPLTVTSAQKNPTAFYLCASSFRSQDTQYFGPGTRLTVL.

The chain links TRBV19 to TRBJ2-5; a possible D gene is TRBD2 (6 bases). The DNA end is more similar to TRBJ2-7, so the J call may be wrong. CDR1 and CDR2 (germline): LNHDA, SQIVND (reference sequence). This CDR3 comprises 13 residues. This chain's CDR3 is CASSAGGGFEQYF. CDR3 bases: TGTGCCAGTAGTGCAGGCGGAGGGTTCGAGCAGTACTTC.

This chain links TRBV11-2 with TRBJ2-1; no firm D call. CDR1 is SGHAT and CDR2 is FQNNGV in the germline V gene. The CDR3 loop spans 11 amino acids. Trimming left V 1 base short and J 8 bases short, with 3 bases between. CDR3 DNA sequence: TGTGCCAGCAGCTTAGTATATGAGCAGTTCTTC. It is translated as CASSLVYEQFF.

The gene calls are TRBV10-1 and TRBJ2-7; D uncertain. Per the germline V gene, CDR1 is WNHNN and CDR2 is SYGVQD (reference sequence). The V end lost 4 bases, the J end lost 3 bases, and 7 bases lay between the germline ends. The CDR3 is made up of 12 amino acids. Here the CDR3 DNA reads TGCGCCAGCAGTGGGACGAACTACGAGCAGTACTTC. The encoded protein is CASSGTNYEQYF.

The DNA for the CDR3 is TGTGCCTGGGGGGACAGTCCCAACGAGCAGTACTTC. This sequence encodes CAWGDSPNEQYF. The genes are TRBV30 and TRBJ2-7; 7 bases map to TRBD1. Germline V gene sequence: CDR1 GTSNPN, CDR2 SVGIG (reference sequence). The V gene end was trimmed by 5 bases and the J gene end by 5 bases; junction bases not matched to a gene: 6. CDR3 length equals 12 residues.

This clone was picked up a small number of times. This rearrangement joins TRBV28 to TRBJ1-5; tentative D call: TRBD1 (5 bases). V dropped 3 bases and J dropped 0 bases, with 9 bases sitting between them. This CDR3 is built from 15 residues. Germline CDR1 is MDHEN and CDR2 is SYDVKM. CDR3 residues: CASSFTQGSNQPQHF. Written as DNA, the CDR3 is TGTGCCAGCAGTTTCACGCAGGGTAGCAATCAGCCCCAGCATTTT.

V is TRBV11-2 and J is TRBJ2-1; D possibly corresponds to TRBD1 (6 bases). The CDR3 is 15 residues long. With 1 base removed from V and 3 bases from J, the gap between germline ends came to 10 bases. Germline lookup yields CDR1 SGHAT and CDR2 FQNNGV. The CDR3 sequence is CASSLVSGVYNEQFF. The CDR3 region has the DNA TGTGCCAGCAGCTTAGTTTCAGGGGTCTACAATGAGCAGTTCTTC.

The chain joins TRBV19 to TRBJ2-3; TRBD2 agrees at 7 bases. This CDR3 region has 17 residues. Germline CDR1 is LNHDA and CDR2 is SQIVND (reference sequence). J was trimmed by 1 base and V by 0 bases; bases with no gene match: 7. DNA of the CDR3: TGTGCCAGTAGTATAGATCTGGGAGGGTTTGGCACAGATACGCAGTATTTT. Translating gives CASSIDLGGFGTDTQYF.

This chain connects TRBV13 to TRBJ2-7; 8 nucleotides match TRBD1. The CDR3 has 16 amino acids. Germline assignment: CDR1 PRHDT and CDR2 FYEKMQ (reference sequence). V lost 5 bases and J lost 3; bases outside the gene matches: 12. For the CDR3, the DNA is TGTGCCAGCAGCGTATCATGGACAGGGTTTGGCTACGAGCAGTACTTC. Translated: CASSVSWTGFGYEQYF.

This clone is a singleton in its sample. The rearrangement joins TRBV27 to TRBJ2-2; D is undetermined. The germline gives CDR1 MNHEY, CDR2 SMNVEV (reference sequence). This CDR3 comprises 13 residues. Trimming shortened V by 0 bases and J by 1 base, and 0 bases separated the two germline ends. The CDR3 is CASSLSNTGELFF. CDR3 nucleotide sequence: TGTGCCAGCAGTTTATCGAACACCGGGGAGCTGTTTTTT.

The rearrangement joins TRBV19 to TRBJ2-7; D ambiguous. Germline V lookup: CDR1 LNHDA, CDR2 SQIVND (reference sequence). This CDR3 has 12 residues. Trimming took 7 bases from V and 7 from J, leaving 14 bases between them. DNA for the CDR3: TGTGCCAGTATGGCAGGCCCTACGGAGCAGTACTTC. Its translation: CASMAGPTEQYF.

CDR3 protein: CASSLGPAVAEVYGYTF. The CDR3 DNA sequence: TGCGCCAGCAGCTTGGGGCCCGCGGTCGCAGAGGTCTATGGCTACACCTTC. V usage is TRBV5-1 and J usage is TRBJ1-2; D not resolved. CDR1 is SGHRS, CDR2 YFSETQ, per germline. The CDR3 spans 17 residues. Trimming cost V 0 bases and J 4 bases, with 19 bases left between them. Complete variable domain (other parts from reference TRBV5-1 and TRBJ1-2): KAGVTQTPRYLIKTRGQQVTLSCSPISGHRSVSWYQQTPGQGLQFLFEYFSETQRNKGNFPGRFSGRQFSNSRSEMNVSTLELGDSALYLCASSLGPAVAEVYGYTFGSGTRLTVV.

The chain uses TRBV27 and TRBJ2-1; TRBD2 aligns across 11 bases. V was pared by 4 bases and J by 2 bases, with 7 bases of the junction left unmatched. Germline assignment: CDR1 MNHEY and CDR2 SMNVEV (reference sequence). The CDR3 sequence is 17 residues long. CDR3 DNA: TGTGCCAGCAGTTCATTGGCTAGCGGGAGGACCTACAATGAGCAGTTCTTC. Its translation is CASSSLASGRTYNEQFF.

Worth noting for this clone: A read error may account for a junction end that differs from germline. The sample carries other DNA sequences with the same CDR3. The chain is built from TRBV13 and TRBJ2-7; either TRBD1 or TRBD2 may supply D (5 bases each). The CDR3 is 16 residues long. Germline CDR1 reads PRHDT; CDR2 reads FYEKMQ (reference sequence). As DNA, the CDR3 is TGCGCCAGCAGCTCCGACAGAGAGGGGATGGACTACGAGCAGTACTTC. Its translation: CASSSDREGMDYEQYF.

The rearrangement joins TRBV11-2 to TRBJ2-7; D not resolved. V gave up 0 bases and J gave up 0 bases, with 9 bases separating them. This CDR3 has 15 residues. Germline values: CDR1 SGHAT, CDR2 FQNNGV. The CDR3: CASSLDPRSSYEQYF. In DNA form, the CDR3 reads TGTGCCAGCAGCTTAGATCCCCGGAGCTCCTACGAGCAGTACTTC.

The rearrangement joins TRBV27 to TRBJ1-3; D not certain. The CDR3 is 15 amino acids. V dropped 6 bases and J dropped 2 bases, with 14 bases sitting between them. The germline V gene encodes CDR1 MNHEY and CDR2 SMNVEV (reference sequence). The CDR3 loop is CASSPSGETGNTIYF. The CDR3 DNA follows: TGTGCCAGCAGCCCTAGTGGGGAGACTGGAAACACCATATATTTT.

V usage is TRBV4-3 and J usage is TRBJ2-2; D gene unclear. The CDR3 has 14 amino acids. Germline V gives CDR1 LGHNA, CDR2 YSLEER. Trimming removed 0 bases from V and 3 bases from J, with 5 bases in between. Here the CDR3 reads CASSQERDTGELFF. CDR3 sequence (DNA): TGCGCCAGCAGCCAAGAACGGGACACCGGGGAGCTGTTTTTT.